The T cell receptor beta chain described here comes from a study of Graves' ophthalmopathy and Graves' hyperthyroidism (dated 2018 in TCRdb). Study-level background: Hyperthyroidism was defined as stable when no progression to ophthalmopathy occurred within 18 months of follow-up. A discovery set of about 99 patients (approximately 42 ophthalmopathy, 57 stable hyperthyroidism) was enrolled to explore V-J signatures distinguishing ophthalmopathy from hyperthyroidism. For independent validation, a separate cohort was made up of approximately 19 hyperthyroidism patients plus 17 patients who later progressed from hyperthyroidism to ophthalmopathy. In total, 135 blood samples were TCR-sequenced: 40 to 45 ophthalmopathy, approximately 75 hyperthyroidism and roughly 17 hyperthyroidism-to-ophthalmopathy patients. Following sampling, methimazole starting at 30 mg daily was administered to hyperthyroidism patients, and high-dose intravenous methylprednisolone was administered to ophthalmopathy patients. To tell Graves' ophthalmopathy apart from Graves' hyperthyroidism, and to predict which patients would progress to ophthalmopathy, the study relied on TCR beta repertoire signatures. In five or six hyperthyroidism patients, the T-cell repertoires found in thyroid tissue were compared with those found in blood. Study-level results and caveats: No statistical method was used to set the sample size in advance, and the investigators knew which group each participant was assigned to. In validation, the model predicted ophthalmopathy progression with about 71% sensitivity and roughly 72% specificity; 12 predicted patients were CT-confirmed with GO in a median of about 7.1 months. Ophthalmopathy was separated from stable hyperthyroidism by the 13-signature model with about 88% sensitivity and about 81% specificity in cross-validation and with 80%/75% in the test set. Most expanded thyroid clonotypes with frequency above 0.001 were also detected in blood, suggesting blood repertoires may reflect the thyroid immune response.

For this clonotype: This receptor's antigen is unknown. Nothing much larger sits one base from this clone, and base qualities are not available.

CDR1 and CDR2 were assigned from the germline V gene as SGHTA and FQGNSA. From V the trimming removes 6 bases and from J it removes 6 bases, while the gene matches leave 14 bases of the junction unaccounted for. The CDR3 sequence holds 17 residues, the cysteine and phenylalanine included. CDR3 DNA only is kept here, 51 bases in frame from base 1. TCR beta CDR3 regions were amplified from RNA transcripts for repertoire sequencing. The first round was an RT-PCR using HTBI primers with the Qiagen OneStep RT-PCR kit, and this first round was followed by a second-round multiplex PCR, then size selection and purification. Sequencing of the libraries was carried out on an Illumina HiSeq2000 in paired-end mode with 100 bp reads. As for the authors' bioinformatics: SOAPnuke was used to process the reads, throwing out any read that had adapters, had uncalled bases, had a mean Phred below 15, or lacked an exact constant-primer or identifier match. COPE v1.2.5 was used to merge the high-quality paired reads. Each unique nucleotide sequence was treated as a clonotype, and MiTCR v1.1 was used to align the clonotypes to the IMGT TRB V, D and J references. Analysis was restricted to V-J combinations with a frequency above 0.0001, which covered 99% to 99.2% of repertoires. A TCR clonal expansion and chaos score per V-J combination was defined as the ratio of F50 clonal expansion to chaos observed in the TCRdist matrix. Welch's t-statistics and random forest were used to narrow the features down to roughly twelve V-J combinations, which were then fed into a naive Bayes classifier. The similarity between thyroid and blood repertoires was quantified using the Morisita-Horn index. In TCRdb, the public reads were trimmed at Q25 with fastp and aligned with MiXCR, with productive beta chains retained. All rows with the same CDR3 protein become a single entry with the most common DNA and genes. None of the V and J calls come from the authors' own analysis; TCRdb made them. The sample profile shows 1 million to 1.3 million distinct CDR3 sequences; 35% to 40% of them were found once. The leading ten clones occupy around 10% of the sample.

Patients with hyperthyroidism were aged 18 to 65 years, had been newly diagnosed, and had a disease duration of less than 2 months. Patients with other autoimmune diseases, uncontrolled infections, pregnancy or lactation were excluded from the study. Diagnosis was based on clinical symptoms, serum thyroxine, TRAb, thyroid ultrasound and orbital computed tomography. Total RNA was extracted using Trizol reagent, and RNA quality was checked on an Agilent 2100 Bioanalyzer. The clonotype was recovered from an adult man with Graves' hyperthyroidism. The rearranged segments are TRBV7-2 and TRBJ2-7, with 13 junctional bases fitting TRBD2. The sample comprised peripheral blood or thyroid tissue (not recorded which). The CDR3 region: CASSLRQLAGGPREQYF. The DNA sequence reads TGTGCCAGCAGTCTCCGTCAACTAGCGGGAGGGCCACGCGAGCAGTACTTC.